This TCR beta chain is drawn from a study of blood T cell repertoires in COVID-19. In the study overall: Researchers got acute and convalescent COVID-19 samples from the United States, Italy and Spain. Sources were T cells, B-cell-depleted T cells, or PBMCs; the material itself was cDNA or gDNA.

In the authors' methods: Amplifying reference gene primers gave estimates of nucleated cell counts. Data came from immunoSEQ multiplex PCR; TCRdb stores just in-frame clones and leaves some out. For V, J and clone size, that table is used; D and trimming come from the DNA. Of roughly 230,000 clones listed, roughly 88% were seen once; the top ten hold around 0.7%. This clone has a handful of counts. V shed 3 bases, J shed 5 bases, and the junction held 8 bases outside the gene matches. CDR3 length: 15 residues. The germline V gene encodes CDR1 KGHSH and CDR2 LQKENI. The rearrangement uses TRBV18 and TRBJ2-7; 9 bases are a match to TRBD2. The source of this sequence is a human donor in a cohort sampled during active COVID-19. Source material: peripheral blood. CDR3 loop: CASSPVAGGRNEQYF. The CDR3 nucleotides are TGTGCCAGCTCACCCGTGGCGGGGGGGCGGAACGAGCAGTACTTC.